This TCR beta chain was found in a study of shared T cell receptors in the human thymus. TCRdb's copy holds only in-frame clones and misses some; the assay was immunoSEQ multiplex PCR. The sample has about 610,000 clones, over 75% seen once. Germline V gene data show CDR1 as SEHNR and CDR2 as FQNEAQ (reference sequence). The CDR3 runs 15 residues. The V end was cut by 1 base, the J end by 5 bases, with 14 bases between. A further study also used this sample, focusing on human thymus T cells.

Sequencing was done on a sample of thymocytes. The J gene is TRBJ2-5, the V gene TRBV7-9, with D possibly TRBD2 on 6 matching bases. The sequence was collected from a boy less than two years old with a congenital heart defect. CDR3 sequence reads: CASSLVAGSRETQYF. CDR3 DNA: TGTGCCAGCAGCTTAGTGGCGGGGTCAAGGGAGACCCAGTACTTC.